The clone carrying this TCR beta chain has only one observation. In germline, CDR1 is LGHNA, CDR2 YNFKEQ. V was clipped by 3 bases and J by 5 bases, with 16 bases between them. CDR3 size: 16 residues. Repertoires were generated with immunoSEQ multiplex PCR, while TCRdb's copy carries only in-frame clones and drops some. The profile shows some 150,000 clones, about 88% of them singletons. This entry comes from a study of blood T cell repertoires in COVID-19. Overall study context: PBMCs, B-cell-depleted T cells, or T cells provided the cDNA or gDNA that made up the material.

The gene calls are TRBV4-2 and TRBJ1-4, with D possibly TRBD1 on 5 matching bases. Sequences were obtained from peripheral blood. The TCR comes from a man aged 45-65 years with active or convalescent COVID-19. In nucleotides, the CDR3 is TGTGCCAGCAGCCAGTTGGACACCGAGGAAAATGAAAAACTGTTTTTT. It is translated as CASSQLDTEENEKLFF.